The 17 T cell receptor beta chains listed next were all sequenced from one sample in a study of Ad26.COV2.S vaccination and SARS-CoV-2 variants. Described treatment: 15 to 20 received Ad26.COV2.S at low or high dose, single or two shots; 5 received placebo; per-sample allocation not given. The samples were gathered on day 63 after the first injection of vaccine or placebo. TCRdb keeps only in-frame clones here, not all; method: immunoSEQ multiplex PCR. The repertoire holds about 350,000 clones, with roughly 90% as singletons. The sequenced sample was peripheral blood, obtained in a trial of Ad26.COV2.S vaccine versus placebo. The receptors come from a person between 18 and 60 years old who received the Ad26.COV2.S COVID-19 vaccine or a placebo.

The CDR3, as DNA: TGTGCCAGCAGTGAAGCACGATCGGTAACTGAAGCTTTCTTT. This codes for CASSEARSVTEAFF. This rearrangement joins TRBV2 to TRBJ1-1; D is ambiguous. The germline V gene encodes CDR1 SNHLY and CDR2 FYNNEI. The V gene lost 0 bases and the J gene lost 5 bases, with 10 bases spanning the gap. The length of the CDR3 is 14 residues.

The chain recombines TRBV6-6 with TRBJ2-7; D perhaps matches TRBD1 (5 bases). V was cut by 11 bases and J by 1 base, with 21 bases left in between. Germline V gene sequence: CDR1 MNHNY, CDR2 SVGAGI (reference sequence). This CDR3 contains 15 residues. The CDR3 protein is CASTVGLGDSYEQYF. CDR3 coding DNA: TGTGCCTCAACTGTTGGATTAGGGGATTCCTACGAGCAGTACTTC.

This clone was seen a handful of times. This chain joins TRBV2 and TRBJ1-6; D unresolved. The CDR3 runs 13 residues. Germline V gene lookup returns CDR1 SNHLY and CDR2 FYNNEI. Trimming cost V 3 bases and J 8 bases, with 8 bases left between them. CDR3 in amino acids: CASSDRPDSPLHF. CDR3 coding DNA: TGTGCCAGCAGTGACCGCCCGGATTCACCCCTCCACTTT.

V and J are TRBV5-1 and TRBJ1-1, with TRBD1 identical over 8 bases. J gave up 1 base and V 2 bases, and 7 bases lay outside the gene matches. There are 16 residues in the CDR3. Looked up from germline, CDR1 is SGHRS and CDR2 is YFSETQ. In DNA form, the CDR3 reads TGCGCCAGCAGCTTACGGCAGGGGGCGCCGAACACTGAAGCTTTCTTT. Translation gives CASSLRQGAPNTEAFF.

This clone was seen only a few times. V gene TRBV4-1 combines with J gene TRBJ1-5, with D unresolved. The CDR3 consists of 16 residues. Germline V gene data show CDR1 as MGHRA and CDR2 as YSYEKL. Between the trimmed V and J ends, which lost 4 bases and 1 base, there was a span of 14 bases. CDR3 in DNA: TGCGCCAGCAGCCCTGGGTCATTAAGCAGCAATCAGCCCCAGCATTTT. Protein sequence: CASSPGSLSSNQPQHF.

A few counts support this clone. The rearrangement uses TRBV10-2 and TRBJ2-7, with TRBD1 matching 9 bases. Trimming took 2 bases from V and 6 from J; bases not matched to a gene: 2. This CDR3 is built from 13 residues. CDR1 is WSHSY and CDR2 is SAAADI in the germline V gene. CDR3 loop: CASSEAQGAEQYF. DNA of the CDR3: TGCGCCAGCAGTGAGGCACAGGGGGCCGAGCAGTACTTC.

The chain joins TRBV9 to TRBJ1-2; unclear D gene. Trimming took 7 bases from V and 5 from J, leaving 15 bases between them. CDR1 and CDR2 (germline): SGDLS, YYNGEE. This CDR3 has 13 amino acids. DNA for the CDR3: TGTGCCAGCGGTAAAAGCTGGGGATATGGCTACACCTTC. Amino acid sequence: CASGKSWGYGYTF.

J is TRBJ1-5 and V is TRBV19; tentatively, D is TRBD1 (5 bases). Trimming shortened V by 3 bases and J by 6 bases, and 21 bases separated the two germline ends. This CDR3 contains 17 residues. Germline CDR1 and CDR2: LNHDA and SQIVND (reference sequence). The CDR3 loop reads CASSMGFKGFAFQPQHF. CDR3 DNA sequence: TGTGCCAGTAGTATGGGGTTCAAGGGGTTCGCCTTTCAGCCCCAGCATTTT. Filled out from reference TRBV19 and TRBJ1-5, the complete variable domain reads DGGITQSPKYLFRKEGQNVTLSCEQNLNHDAMYWYRQDPGQGLRLIYYSQIVNDFQKGDIAEGYSVSREKKESFPLTVTSAQKNPTAFYLCASSMGFKGFAFQPQHFGDGTRLSIL.

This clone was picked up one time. The CDR3 sequence: CASSPTSGQGDSPLHF. CDR3 nucleotide sequence: TGTGCCAGCAGCCCTACATCCGGACAGGGTGATTCACCCCTCCACTTT. The chain is built from TRBV7-9 and TRBJ1-6; TRBD1 matches 8 bases. The V segment lost 5 bases and the J segment 8 bases; nucleotides outside the gene matches: 11. CDR1 and CDR2 (germline): SEHNR, FQNEAQ (reference sequence). The CDR3 spans 16 residues.

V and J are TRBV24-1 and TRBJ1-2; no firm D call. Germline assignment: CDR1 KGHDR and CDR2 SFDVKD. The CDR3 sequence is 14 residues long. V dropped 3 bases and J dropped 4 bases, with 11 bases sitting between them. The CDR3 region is CATSDTSKPYGYTF. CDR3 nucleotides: TGTGCCACCAGTGATACCAGTAAACCCTATGGCTACACCTTC.

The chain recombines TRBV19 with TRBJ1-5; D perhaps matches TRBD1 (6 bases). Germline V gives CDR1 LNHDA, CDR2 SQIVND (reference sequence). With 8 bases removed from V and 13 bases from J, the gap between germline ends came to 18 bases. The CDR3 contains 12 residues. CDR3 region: CASSFVGGPQHF. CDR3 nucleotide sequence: TGTGCCAGTTCCTTCGTCGGGGGCCCACAGCATTTT.

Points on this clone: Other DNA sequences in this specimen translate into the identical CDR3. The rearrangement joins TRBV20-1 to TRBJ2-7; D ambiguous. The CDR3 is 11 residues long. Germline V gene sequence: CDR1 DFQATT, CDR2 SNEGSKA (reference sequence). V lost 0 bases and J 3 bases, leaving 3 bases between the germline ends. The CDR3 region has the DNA TGCAGTGCTAGAGAAGGCTACGAGCAGTACTTC. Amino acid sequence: CSAREGYEQYF.

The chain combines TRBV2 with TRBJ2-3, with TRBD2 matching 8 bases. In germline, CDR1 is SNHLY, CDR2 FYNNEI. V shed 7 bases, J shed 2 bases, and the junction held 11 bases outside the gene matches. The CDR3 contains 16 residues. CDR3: CASKLVAGGNTDTQYF. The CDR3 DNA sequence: TGTGCCAGCAAGTTGGTCGCGGGGGGTAACACAGATACGCAGTATTTT. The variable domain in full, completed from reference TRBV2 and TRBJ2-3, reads EPEVTQTPSHQVTQMGQEVILRCVPISNHLYFYWYRQILGQKVEFLVSFYNNEISEKSEIFDDQFSVERPDGSNFTLKIRSTKLEDSAMYFCASKLVAGGNTDTQYFGPGTRLTVL.

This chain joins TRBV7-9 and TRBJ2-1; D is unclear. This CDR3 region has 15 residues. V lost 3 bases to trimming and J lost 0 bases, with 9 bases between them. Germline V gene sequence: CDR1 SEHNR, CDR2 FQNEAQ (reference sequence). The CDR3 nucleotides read TGTGCCAGCAGCTTCCCGGAAAGCTCCTACAATGAGCAGTTCTTC. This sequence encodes CASSFPESSYNEQFF.

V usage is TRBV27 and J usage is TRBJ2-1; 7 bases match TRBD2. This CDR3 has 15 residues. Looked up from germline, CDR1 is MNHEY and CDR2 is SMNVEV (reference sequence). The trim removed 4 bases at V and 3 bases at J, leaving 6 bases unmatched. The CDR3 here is CASSWEGSLYNEQFF. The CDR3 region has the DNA TGTGCCAGCAGTTGGGAGGGTTCGCTCTACAATGAGCAGTTCTTC.

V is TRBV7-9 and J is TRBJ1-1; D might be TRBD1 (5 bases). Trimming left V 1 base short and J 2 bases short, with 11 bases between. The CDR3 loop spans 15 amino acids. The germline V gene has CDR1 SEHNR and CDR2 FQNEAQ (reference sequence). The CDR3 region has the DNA TGTGCCAGCAGCTTAGGGGGGTATAGTAACACTGAAGCTTTCTTT. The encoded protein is CASSLGGYSNTEAFF.

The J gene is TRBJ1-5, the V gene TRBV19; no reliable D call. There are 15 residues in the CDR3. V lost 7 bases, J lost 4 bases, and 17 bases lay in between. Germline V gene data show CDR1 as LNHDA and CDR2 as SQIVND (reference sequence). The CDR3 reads CASTNQLSGNQPQHF. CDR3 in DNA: TGTGCCAGTACAAATCAGTTATCCGGAAATCAGCCCCAGCATTTT.